This entry lists 15 T cell receptor beta chains sequenced from one sample in a study of blood T cell repertoires in COVID-19. Libraries were prepared by immunoSEQ multiplex PCR; TCRdb keeps only in-frame clonotypes and omits some of them. The table shows over 150,000 clones, with approximately 86% occurring only once. Sequencing was performed on peripheral blood. The receptor set was obtained from a woman in her fifties or sixties who had recovered from COVID-19.

This rearrangement joins TRBV2 to TRBJ1-5, with D tentatively TRBD1 (5 bases). Germline V lookup: CDR1 SNHLY, CDR2 FYNNEI. The CDR3 consists of 13 residues. Trimming shortened V by 4 bases and J by 3 bases, and 7 bases separated the two germline ends. The CDR3 here is CASSVDNNQPQHF. CDR3 nucleotides: TGTGCCAGCAGTGTGGACAACAATCAGCCCCAGCATTTT.

The chain recombines TRBV7-6 with TRBJ2-3, with D possibly being TRBD1 (6 bases). V was cut by 1 base and J by 1 base, with 9 bases left in between. CDR3 length equals 15 residues. CDR1 SGHVS and CDR2 FNYEAQ come from the germline V gene. DNA of the CDR3: TGTGCCAGCAGCTTAGGGGGGCTCGGCACAGATACGCAGTATTTT. Amino acids: CASSLGGLGTDTQYF.

The chain couples TRBV19 to TRBJ2-7; 8 nucleotides align to TRBD1. Germline loops: CDR1 LNHDA, CDR2 SQIVND (reference sequence). V trimming: 6 bases; J trimming: 0 bases; junction bases outside the gene matches: 4. The CDR3 consists of 14 residues. Written as DNA, the CDR3 is TGTGCCAGTAGCCGGGACAGGACCTCCTACGAGCAGTACTTC. This codes for CASSRDRTSYEQYF.

V is TRBV28 and J is TRBJ2-1; D is unresolved. V lost 5 bases to trimming and J lost 1 base, with 9 bases between them. Germline values: CDR1 MDHEN, CDR2 SYDVKM. The CDR3 loop spans 14 amino acids. This CDR3 is CASSRTLSYNEQFF. DNA of the CDR3: TGTGCCAGCAGTAGAACTCTTTCCTACAATGAGCAGTTCTTC.

The CDR3 DNA reads as TGTGCCAGCACAGGGAGCACAGATACGCAGTATTTT. Its translation is CASTGSTDTQYF. The rearrangement links TRBV6-5 to TRBJ2-3; the D gene is possibly TRBD1 (5 bases). Per germline, CDR1 MNHEY and CDR2 SVGAGI. V was shortened by 7 bases and J by 0 bases, with 5 bases between the two germline ends. This CDR3 contains 12 residues.

J is TRBJ2-1 and V is TRBV9, with D possibly being TRBD2 (7 bases). Germline lookup yields CDR1 SGDLS and CDR2 YYNGEE. V dropped 7 bases and J dropped 2 bases, with 10 bases sitting between them. CDR3 length: 13 residues. Here the CDR3 DNA reads TGTGCCAGCGCCGGGGGGCCCTACAATGAGCAGTTCTTC. It yields the protein CASAGGPYNEQFF.

V and J are TRBV19 and TRBJ1-5, with a tentative D call TRBD1 (6 bases). Germline V gene lookup returns CDR1 LNHDA and CDR2 SQIVND (reference sequence). The CDR3 sequence is 14 residues long. The V gene lost 6 bases and the J gene lost 0 bases, with 9 bases spanning the gap. The CDR3 loop is CASRDSYSNQPQHF. CDR3 DNA: TGTGCCAGTAGGGACAGCTATAGCAATCAGCCCCAGCATTTT. The whole variable domain, filled in from reference TRBV19 and TRBJ1-5, reads DGGITQSPKYLFRKEGQNVTLSCEQNLNHDAMYWYRQDPGQGLRLIYYSQIVNDFQKGDIAEGYSVSREKKESFPLTVTSAQKNPTAFYLCASRDSYSNQPQHFGDGTRLSIL.

The V and J genes are TRBV7-3 and TRBJ2-6; D unresolved. The germline V and J ends were trimmed by 5 bases and 1 base, with 6 bases remaining between them. The germline gives CDR1 SGHTA, CDR2 FQGTGA. The CDR3 extends over 14 amino acids. CDR3 nucleotides: TGTGCCAGCAGCCCTCCTTCTGGGGCCAACGTCCTGACTTTC. Encoded protein: CASSPPSGANVLTF.

The genes are TRBV9 and TRBJ2-2; TRBD1 matches at 10 bases. This CDR3 has 16 amino acids. The germline CDR1 and CDR2 sequences are SGDLS and YYNGEE. The ends lost 1 base at V and 6 bases at J; junction bases unmatched: 6. CDR3 DNA: TGTGCCAGCAGCGTACCCCCCGGGACAGGGGCCGGGGAGCTGTTTTTT. This translates into CASSVPPGTGAGELFF.

A few counts support this clone. The V gene is TRBV13, the J gene TRBJ1-5; D is undetermined. V lost 5 bases and J lost 3, with 2 bases in between. The germline V gene encodes CDR1 PRHDT and CDR2 FYEKMQ (reference sequence). CDR3 length: 11 amino acids. In DNA, the CDR3 is TGTGCCAGCAGCCTCAATCAGCCCCAGCATTTT. Residues: CASSLNQPQHF.

This chain connects TRBV12-5 to TRBJ2-2, with TRBD2 matching over 7 bases. Germline V gene lookup returns CDR1 LGHNT and CDR2 FRNRAP. Losses at the gene ends were 6 bases for V and 4 bases for J; bases not matched to a gene: 5. The length of the CDR3 is 14 residues. This CDR3 reads CASGRGGGTGELFF. The CDR3 DNA is TGTGCTAGTGGAAGAGGCGGGGGCACCGGGGAGCTGTTTTTT. Full variable domain (rest looked up from reference TRBV12-5 and TRBJ2-2): DARVTQTPRHKVTEMGQEVTMRCQPILGHNTVFWYRQTMMQGLELLAYFRNRAPLDDSGMPKDRFSAEMPDATLATLKIQPSEPRDSAVYFCASGRGGGTGELFFGEGSRLTVL.

The chain carries TRBV6-1 and TRBJ1-1; D gene unclear. Germline V gene sequence: CDR1 MNHNS, CDR2 SASEGT. This CDR3 comprises 15 residues. V lost 0 bases and J 3 bases, leaving 11 bases between the germline ends. The CDR3 loop reads CASSEAPGFDTEAFF. CDR3 nucleotides: TGTGCCAGCAGTGAAGCGCCCGGGTTCGACACTGAAGCTTTCTTT.

The chain combines TRBV6-5 with TRBJ2-2; D not resolved. The CDR3 runs to 14 residues. The germline V gene encodes CDR1 MNHEY and CDR2 SVGAGI. V was clipped by 8 bases and J by 4 bases, with 14 bases between them. CDR3 in DNA: TGTGCCAGCGCTACGCGCTTCGGCACCGGGGAGCTGTTTTTT. Translated, it gives CASATRFGTGELFF.

Comments on this clone: This CDR3 is also generated by other DNA sequences in the sample. The rearrangement links TRBV4-3 to TRBJ1-2, with a possible D match to TRBD1 (5 bases). The CDR3 contains 15 residues. Germline V gives CDR1 LGHNA, CDR2 YSLEER. The germline V and J ends were trimmed by 0 bases and 3 bases, with 11 bases remaining between them. CDR3 DNA sequence: TGCGCCAGCAGCCAAGATGGAACAGGCTACTATGGCTACACCTTC. Its protein product is CASSQDGTGYYGYTF.

The chain uses TRBV12-3 or TRBV12-4 and TRBJ1-1; 7 bases are a match to TRBD1. The CDR3 covers 13 residues. Trimming at V came to 6 bases and at J to 2 bases, leaving 3 bases not matched to a gene. In nucleotides, the CDR3 is TGTGCCAGCAGGGGACAGAGTAACACTGAAGCTTTCTTT. It specifies CASRGQSNTEAFF.